This TCR beta chain originates from a study of T cells after yellow fever vaccination. Findings and limits, study-wide: Post-booster samples contained most primary-vaccination clones (approximately 95% CD4, roughly 88% CD8).

In germline, CDR1 is KGHSH, CDR2 LQKENI. The CDR3 runs 16 residues. The J segment lost 2 bases and the V segment lost 0 bases, leaving 6 bases of the junction unmatched. This clonotype occurred many times. Its specificity is not known. TCR cDNA was made by 5'RACE template switching, adding a universal primer site and UMIs. TCRdb re-called the 5' RACE reads with MiXCR, one entry per CDR3 protein. The sample shows about 310,000 distinct CDR3 sequences, around 3.6% of them seen only once. This TCR came from a man aged 18 to 29 who received the YFV17D yellow fever vaccine. The sequencing used PBMCs, collected on the day of the yellow fever booster vaccination. This sequence joins TRBV18 and TRBJ2-7; 8 positions agree with TRBD1. CDR3: CASSPPLGQGAYEQYF. DNA of the CDR3: TGTGCCAGCTCACCACCGCTCGGACAGGGTGCCTACGAGCAGTACTTC.